The T cell receptor beta chain described here comes from a study of blood T cell repertoires in COVID-19. Whole-study context: Italy, Spain and the United States were the sources of the convalescent and acute COVID-19 samples. In each case, the material was cDNA or gDNA derived from T cells, B-cell-depleted T cells, or PBMCs.

During active infection, Seattle patients enrolled and were then monitored through disease. As processed by the authors: For nucleated cells, counts were estimated from reference gene primer amplification. TCRdb's copy holds only in-frame clones and misses some; the assay was immunoSEQ multiplex PCR. D and trimming come from the DNA, and the V and J calls and clone size come from that table. The table shows under 200,000 clones, with about 85% occurring only once. CDR1 and CDR2 (germline): MNHEY, SVGAGI. Trimming took 2 bases from V and 4 from J; bases not matched to a gene: 3. The CDR3 contains 15 residues.

Sequenced sample: peripheral blood. The sequence was obtained from a woman aged 45-60 years with COVID-19, enrolled during active disease. The V and J genes are TRBV6-5 and TRBJ2-2, with TRBD1 matching 8 bases. The CDR3 region has the DNA TGTGCCAGCAGTTACCAGGGGGCCGGCACCGGGGAGCTGTTTTTT. Translating gives CASSYQGAGTGELFF.